This TCR beta chain was sequenced in a study of response to subunit inactivated influenza vaccine. Each CDR3 protein is one row after TCRdb ran MiXCR on the RT-PCR reads. The sample lists about 620,000 distinct CDR3 sequences, about 11% occurring once. The CDR3 has 13 amino acids. V shed 6 bases and J 6 bases; nucleotides not matched to a gene: 8. Germline V gene sequence: CDR1 DFQATT, CDR2 SNEGSKA (reference sequence). The same data also contributed to another study, on T cells expressing NK-cell markers. That source notes: In generating TCR beta cDNA, 5'RACE template switching with UMIs was used. TCR beta repertoires came from sorted CD3+CD56+NKG2C+, CD3+CD56+NKG2C- and CD3+CD56-NKG2C+ T cells. In the group of eight sequenced donors, seven were HCMV-seropositive and one was seronegative.

The chain combines TRBV20-1 with TRBJ2-3; 8 nucleotides match TRBD1. The clonotype was recovered from a man between 45 and 60 years old who received an inactivated influenza vaccine. Sequenced material: PBMCs from blood, taken on the day of vaccination. CDR3 sequence: CSAPDRVGDTQYF. For the CDR3, the DNA is TGCAGTGCGCCGGACAGGGTTGGCGATACGCAGTATTTT.